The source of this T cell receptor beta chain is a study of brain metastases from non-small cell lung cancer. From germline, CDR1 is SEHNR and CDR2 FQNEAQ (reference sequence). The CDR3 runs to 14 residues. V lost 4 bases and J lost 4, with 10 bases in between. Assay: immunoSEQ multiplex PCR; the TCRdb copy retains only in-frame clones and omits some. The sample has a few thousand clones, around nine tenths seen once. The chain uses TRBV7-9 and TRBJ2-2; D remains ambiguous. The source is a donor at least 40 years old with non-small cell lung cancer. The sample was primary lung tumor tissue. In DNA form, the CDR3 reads TGTGCCAGCAGCTACGGACGTAGCACCGGGGAGCTGTTTTTT. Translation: CASSYGRSTGELFF.